This TCR beta chain is from a study of cytomegalovirus exposure and HLA in healthy donors. Findings and limits, study-wide: Immune exposure information comprised only CMV serostatus. Cytomegalovirus association was listed for approximately 150 TCR beta chains.

Germline CDR1 and CDR2: SGHVS and FQNEAQ. This CDR3 is 14 amino acids long. V trimming: 5 bases; J trimming: 9 bases; junction bases outside the gene matches: 8. Primers: 60 Vbeta forward and 13 Jbeta reverse. Clones were sequenced by immunoSEQ multiplex PCR, and TCRdb holds only the in-frame ones, with some missing. Of about 37,000 clones detected, roughly 76% appear once; the ten largest clones hold approximately 8.5%. On this clone: Its specificity is not known.

The rearrangement links TRBV7-8 to TRBJ2-1; 9 positions agree with TRBD1. Source material: PBMCs. This receptor was obtained from a woman in her 40s in good health and CMV-seronegative. The CDR3 DNA follows: TGTGCCAGCAGCAGGGACAGGGAGGACTCTGAGCAGTTCTTC. This sequence encodes CASSRDREDSEQFF.